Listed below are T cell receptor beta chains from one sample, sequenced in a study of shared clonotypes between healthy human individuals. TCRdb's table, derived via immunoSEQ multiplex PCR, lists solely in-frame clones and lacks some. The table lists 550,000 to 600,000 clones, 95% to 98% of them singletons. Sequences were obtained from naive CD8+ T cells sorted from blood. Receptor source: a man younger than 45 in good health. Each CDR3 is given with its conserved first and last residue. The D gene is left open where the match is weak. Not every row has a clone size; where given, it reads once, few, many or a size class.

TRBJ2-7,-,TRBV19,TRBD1,CASRGQGAYEQYF,TGTGCCAGTAGAGGACAGGGGGCCTACGAGCAGTACTTC
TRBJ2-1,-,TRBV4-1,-,CASSLQTGRYGNEQFF,TGCGCCAGCAGCCTTCAGACCGGTCGGTATGGCAATGAGCAGTTCTTC
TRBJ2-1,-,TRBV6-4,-,CASSSSLVNEQFF,TGTGCCAGCAGTTCCTCACTAGTCAATGAGCAGTTCTTC
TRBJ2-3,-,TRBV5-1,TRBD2,CASSLEAGNTDTQYF,TGCGCCAGCAGCTTGGAAGCGGGGAACACAGATACGCAGTATTTT
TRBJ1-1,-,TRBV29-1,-,CSVVSEYEAFF,TGCAGCGTTGTCTCGGAGTATGAAGCTTTCTTT
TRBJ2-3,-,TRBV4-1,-,CASSGAGTRFTDTQYF,TGCGCCAGCAGCGGTGCCGGGACTCGGTTCACAGATACGCAGTATTTT
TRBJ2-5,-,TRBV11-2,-,CASSLDITRETQYF,TGTGCCAGCAGCTTAGACATCACACGGGAGACCCAGTACTTC
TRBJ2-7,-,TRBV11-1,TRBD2,CASSSPLPGRSDEQYF,TGTGCCAGCAGCTCCCCGCTCCCCGGGAGGTCCGACGAGCAGTACTTC
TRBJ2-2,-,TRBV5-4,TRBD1,CASSLTGAGELFF,TGTGCCAGCAGCTTGACAGGGGCCGGGGAGCTGTTTTTT
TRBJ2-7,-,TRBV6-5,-,CASSYMHEQYF,TGTGCCAGCAGTTACATGCACGAGCAGTACTTC
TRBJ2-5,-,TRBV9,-,CASSVDTGSGETQYF,TGTGCCAGCAGCGTAGATACAGGGTCTGGAGAGACCCAGTACTTC
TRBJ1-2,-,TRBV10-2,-,CASSETSNYGYTF,TGCGCCAGCAGTGAGACGTCAAACTATGGCTACACCTTC
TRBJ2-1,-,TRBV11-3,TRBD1,CASSSGQGNEQFF,TGTGCCAGCAGCTCGGGACAGGGCAATGAGCAGTTCTTC
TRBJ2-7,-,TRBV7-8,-,CASSLPGTEEQYF,TGTGCCAGCAGCTTACCTGGGACGGAGGAGCAGTACTTC
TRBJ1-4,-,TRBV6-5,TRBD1,CASSYGVGTAHEKLFF,TGTGCCAGCAGTTACGGCGTTGGGACAGCTCATGAAAAACTGTTTTTT
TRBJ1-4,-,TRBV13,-,CASSLRRNEKLFF,TGTGCCAGCAGCTTACGTCGTAATGAAAAACTGTTTTTT
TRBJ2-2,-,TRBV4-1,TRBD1,CASSHRGRNTGELFF,TGCGCCAGCAGCCACAGGGGGCGTAACACCGGGGAGCTGTTTTTT
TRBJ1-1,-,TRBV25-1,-,CASSGAPPEAFF,TGTGCCAGCAGTGGGGCGCCTCCTGAAGCTTTCTTT
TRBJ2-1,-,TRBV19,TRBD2,CASSILLAAYNEQFF,TGTGCCAGTAGTATCTTACTAGCGGCCTACAATGAGCAGTTCTTC
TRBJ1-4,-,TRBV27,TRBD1,CASSLDRANEKLFF,TGTGCCAGCAGTCTGGACAGGGCTAATGAAAAACTGTTTTTT
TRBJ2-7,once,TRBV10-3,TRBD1,CAISDNKGTGSHEQYF,TGTGCCATCAGTGACAATAAGGGGACAGGGAGCCACGAGCAGTACTTC
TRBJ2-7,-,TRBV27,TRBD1,CASSLWDSGHEQYF,TGTGCCAGCAGTTTATGGGACAGTGGGCACGAGCAGTACTTC
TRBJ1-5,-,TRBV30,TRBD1,CAWSQGGMINQPQHF,TGTGCCTGGAGTCAGGGGGGGATGATCAATCAGCCCCAGCATTTT
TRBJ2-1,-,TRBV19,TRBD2,CASSIGAGRAPYSYNEQFF,TGTGCCAGTAGTATAGGTGCGGGGAGGGCCCCTTACTCCTACAATGAGCAGTTCTTC
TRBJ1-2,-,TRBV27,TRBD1,CASSFDRGNYGYTF,TGTGCCAGCAGTTTCGACAGGGGGAACTATGGCTACACCTTC
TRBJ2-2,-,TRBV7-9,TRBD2,CASSPTSGANTGELFF,TGTGCCAGCAGCCCGACTAGCGGAGCGAACACCGGGGAGCTGTTTTTT
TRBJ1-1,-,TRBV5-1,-,CASSWGATDAFF,TGCGCCAGCAGCTGGGGGGCGACCGACGCTTTCTTT
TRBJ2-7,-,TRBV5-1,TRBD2,CASSLVGLAGGSSYEQYF,TGCGCCAGCAGCTTGGTGGGACTAGCGGGAGGAAGCTCCTACGAGCAGTACTTC
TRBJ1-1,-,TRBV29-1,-,CSVEQEHNTEAFF,TGCAGCGTTGAACAGGAACACAACACTGAAGCTTTCTTT
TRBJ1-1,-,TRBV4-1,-,CASSQVSSLAEAFF,TGCGCCAGCAGCCAAGTTTCTAGTTTGGCTGAAGCTTTCTTT
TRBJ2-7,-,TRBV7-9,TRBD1,CASSLYPGGGEQYF,TGTGCCAGCAGCTTATATCCAGGGGGCGGCGAGCAGTACTTC
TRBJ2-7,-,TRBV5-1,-,CASSFFQANYEQYF,TGCGCCAGCAGCTTCTTCCAGGCCAACTACGAGCAGTACTTC
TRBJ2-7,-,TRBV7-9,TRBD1,CASSFPGTAEYEQYF,TGTGCCAGCAGCTTTCCCGGGACAGCGGAATACGAGCAGTACTTC
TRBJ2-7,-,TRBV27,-,CASSFRGTSSYEQYF,TGTGCCAGCAGTTTTCGGGGGACCTCCTCCTACGAGCAGTACTTC
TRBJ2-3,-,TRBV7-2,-,CASSLLTADTQYF,TGTGCCAGCAGCTTACTAACAGCAGATACGCAGTATTTT